The 16 T cell receptor beta chains reported below all come from one sample, sequenced in a study of radiation and T cells in renal cell carcinoma (dated by TCRdb to the early 2020s). In light of the paper, this sample's time point label describes: blood 2 weeks post-SBRT. In light of the paper, this sample's treatment or condition label describes: 15 Gy SBRT to primary tumor, nephrectomy 4 weeks later. Libraries came from the immunoSEQ multiplex PCR assay. Here the immuneACCESS table is served through TCRdb, limited to in-frame sequences with V and J called. Missing clones are a known gap in these copies; in checked studies unresolved V genes cover under half, and the rest lacks a known reason. The table for this sample lists about 130,000 clones; around 82% of them were counted only once. Roughly 6.2% of the sample is in the top ten clones. The input for sequencing was blood, taken from a patient whose treatment included radiotherapy and nephrectomy. The receptors stem from a man in his forties or fifties with renal cell carcinoma.

V is TRBV2 and J is TRBJ1-2, with TRBD1 as a possible D gene (5 bases). This CDR3 comprises 13 residues. The germline V gene encodes CDR1 SNHLY and CDR2 FYNNEI. Trimming shortened V by 3 bases and J by 7 bases, and 12 bases separated the two germline ends. CDR3 sequence: CASSDAGSGGYTF. The CDR3 nucleotides read TGTGCCAGCAGTGATGCAGGGTCAGGTGGCTACACCTTC.

This sequence joins TRBV19 and TRBJ2-5, with TRBD2 matching 8 bases. Unmatched junction bases numbered 9, after V lost 6 bases and J lost 0 bases. CDR1 is LNHDA and CDR2 is SQIVND in the germline V gene (reference sequence). The CDR3 covers 16 residues. CDR3 DNA: TGTGCCAGTAGCAAACCAGCGGGGGCGAACCAAGAGACCCAGTACTTC. It encodes CASSKPAGANQETQYF. The entire variable domain, with the rest obtained from reference TRBV19 and TRBJ2-5, is as follows: DGGITQSPKYLFRKEGQNVTLSCEQNLNHDAMYWYRQDPGQGLRLIYYSQIVNDFQKGDIAEGYSVSREKKESFPLTVTSAQKNPTAFYLCASSKPAGANQETQYFGPGTRLLVL.

The chain joins TRBV6-1 to TRBJ1-5, with D possibly matching TRBD1 (5 bases). The CDR3 runs to 16 residues. Trimming took off 4 bases at V and 2 bases at J, with 15 bases between the two ends. The germline gives CDR1 MNHNS, CDR2 SASEGT. CDR3 loop: CASSVVAGLGNQPQHF. CDR3 bases: TGTGCCAGCAGTGTTGTGGCGGGACTCGGCAATCAGCCCCAGCATTTT.

The chain's CDR3 is CASRGTGAVNEQFF. CDR3 DNA: TGTGCCAGCAGGGGGACAGGGGCCGTCAATGAGCAGTTCTTC. The rearrangement uses TRBV2 and TRBJ2-1; 10 nucleotides agree with TRBD1. V lost 6 bases, J lost 6 bases, and 5 bases stayed unmatched. CDR1 is SNHLY, CDR2 FYNNEI, per germline. CDR3 size: 14 residues.

The rearrangement uses TRBV6-1 and TRBJ2-7; D remains unclear. From germline, CDR1 is MNHNS and CDR2 SASEGT. The CDR3 runs 13 residues. Trimming shortened V by 1 base and J by 6 bases, and 10 bases separated the two germline ends. The CDR3 DNA sequence: TGTGCCAGCAGTGAAGAGGCCCCTACCGAGCAGTACTTC. It yields the protein CASSEEAPTEQYF.

This clone came up a few times. This sequence joins TRBV4-1 and TRBJ1-2; 8 bases align to TRBD1. Germline V gene lookup returns CDR1 MGHRA and CDR2 YSYEKL. V was clipped by 4 bases and J by 6 bases; unmatched bases: 4. The CDR3 loop spans 13 amino acids. The CDR3 bases are TGCGCCAGCAGCCCTCCAGGGGGCAATGGCTACACCTTC. This gives the protein CASSPPGGNGYTF.

This rearrangement joins TRBV11-2 to TRBJ2-7, with 7 bases lining up with TRBD1. This CDR3 has 15 amino acids. Trimming cost V 5 bases and J 3 bases; bases outside gene matches: 10. Per germline, CDR1 SGHAT and CDR2 FQNNGV. The CDR3 nucleotides read TGTGCCAGCAGCCTCCGACAGGGTTTGTTCTACGAGCAGTACTTC. The encoded protein is CASSLRQGLFYEQYF. The full variable domain, in which reference TRBV11-2 and TRBJ2-7 provide the parts outside the CDR3, is EAGVAQSPRYKIIEKRQSVAFWCNPISGHATLYWYQQILGQGPKLLIQFQNNGVVDDSQLPKDRFSAERLKGVDSTLKIQPAKLEDSAVYLCASSLRQGLFYEQYFGPGTRLTVT.

This clone has more than one count but fewer than ten. This rearrangement joins TRBV5-1 to TRBJ2-2, with D tentatively TRBD1 (9 bases). The CDR3 runs to 19 residues. The V gene's germline CDR1 is SGHRS and CDR2 YFSETQ. Trimming stripped 1 base from V and 4 bases from J, with 23 bases between. The CDR3 DNA reads TGCGCCAGCAGCTTGACTAGCGGCCGGGACAGGGAGCGCACCGGGGAGCTGTTTTTT. Translation: CASSLTSGRDRERTGELFF.

This clone showed up just once. V is TRBV9 and J is TRBJ2-3; 15 bases map to TRBD2. Germline V lookup: CDR1 SGDLS, CDR2 YYNGEE. The CDR3 is 18 residues long. V was pared by 4 bases and J by 0 bases, with 6 bases of the junction left unmatched. DNA for the CDR3: TGTGCCAGCAGCCCCGGGACTAGCGGGGGGTCTAGCACAGATACGCAGTATTTT. It is translated as CASSPGTSGGSSTDTQYF.

The chain has TRBV5-8 and TRBJ2-5; 8 nucleotides match TRBD2. Unmatched junction bases numbered 3, after V lost 2 bases and J lost 3 bases. CDR1 SGHTS and CDR2 YDEGEE come from the germline V gene. The CDR3 loop spans 14 amino acids. Here the CDR3 DNA reads TGTGCCAGCAGCTTAACTAGCGGTGAAGAGACCCAGTACTTC. This gives the protein CASSLTSGEETQYF.

This clone was seen a single time. The V gene is TRBV5-1, the J gene TRBJ2-1, with 14 bases fitting TRBD2. The J segment lost 4 bases and the V segment lost 0 bases, leaving 6 bases of the junction unmatched. CDR3 length equals 18 residues. Germline CDR1 SGHRS, CDR2 YFSETQ. The CDR3 spells CASSLARTSGGSYNEQFF. CDR3 coding DNA: TGCGCCAGCAGCTTGGCCAGGACTAGCGGGGGGTCATACAATGAGCAGTTCTTC.

The V gene is TRBV20-1, the J gene TRBJ2-7; unclear D gene. The CDR3 is made up of 11 amino acids. CDR1 is DFQATT, CDR2 SNEGSKA, per germline (reference sequence). V lost 6 bases to trimming and J lost 3 bases, with 9 bases between them. The CDR3 spells CSAIKIYEQYF. Written as DNA, the CDR3 is TGCAGTGCCATAAAAATCTACGAGCAGTACTTC.

The CDR3 loop is CASSLAAFGNEQFF. CDR3 in DNA: TGCGCCAGCAGCTTGGCCGCTTTCGGGAATGAGCAGTTCTTC. The chain carries TRBV5-1 and TRBJ2-1; D unresolved. V dropped 0 bases and J dropped 7 bases, with 11 bases sitting between them. The CDR3 contains 14 residues. Germline V gives CDR1 SGHRS, CDR2 YFSETQ. The full variable domain, its missing parts supplied by reference TRBV5-1 and TRBJ2-1, is KAGVTQTPRYLIKTRGQQVTLSCSPISGHRSVSWYQQTPGQGLQFLFEYFSETQRNKGNFPGRFSGRQFSNSRSEMNVSTLELGDSALYLCASSLAAFGNEQFFGPGTRLTVL.

This chain connects TRBV4-1 to TRBJ1-1; 7 nucleotides match TRBD1. Germline V gene lookup returns CDR1 MGHRA and CDR2 YSYEKL. There are 18 residues in the CDR3. V lost 0 bases to trimming and J lost 0 bases; unmatched junction nucleotides: 10. CDR3 protein: CASSQDAPGQLLNTEAFF. In DNA form, the CDR3 reads TGCGCCAGCAGCCAAGATGCCCCGGGACAGCTCTTGAACACTGAAGCTTTCTTT.

The CDR3 reads CASSVSQGFHGYTF. The CDR3 nucleotides read TGTGCCAGCAGCGTTTCTCAGGGCTTCCATGGCTACACCTTC. This chain connects TRBV9 to TRBJ1-2, with TRBD1 as a possible D gene (5 bases). V was trimmed by 2 bases and J by 6 bases, leaving 14 bases between them. The CDR3 loop spans 14 amino acids. CDR1 is SGDLS, CDR2 YYNGEE, per germline.

V usage is TRBV9 and J usage is TRBJ1-6; TRBD1 aligns across 10 bases. The CDR3 is 15 amino acids. Germline CDR1 SGDLS, CDR2 YYNGEE. With 7 bases clipped from V and 4 bases from J, the junction kept 5 bases outside the gene matches. CDR3 DNA sequence: TGTGCCAGCGGTCCGGGACAGGGGTATAATTCACCCCTCCACTTT. Its protein product is CASGPGQGYNSPLHF.